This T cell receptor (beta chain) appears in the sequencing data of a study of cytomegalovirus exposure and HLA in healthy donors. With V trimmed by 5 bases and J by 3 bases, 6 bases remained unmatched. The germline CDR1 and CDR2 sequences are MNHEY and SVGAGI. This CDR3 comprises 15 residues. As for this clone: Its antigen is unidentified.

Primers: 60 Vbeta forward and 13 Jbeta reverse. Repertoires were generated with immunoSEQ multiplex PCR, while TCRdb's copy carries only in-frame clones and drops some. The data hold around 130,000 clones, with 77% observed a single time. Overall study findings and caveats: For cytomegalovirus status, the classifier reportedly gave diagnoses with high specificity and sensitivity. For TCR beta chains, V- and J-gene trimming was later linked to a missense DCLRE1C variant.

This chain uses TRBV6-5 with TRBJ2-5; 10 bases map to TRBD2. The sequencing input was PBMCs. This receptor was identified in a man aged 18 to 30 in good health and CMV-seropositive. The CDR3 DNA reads TGTGCCAGCAGTCATGGACTAGCGGCAAAAGAGACCCAGTACTTC. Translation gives CASSHGLAAKETQYF.